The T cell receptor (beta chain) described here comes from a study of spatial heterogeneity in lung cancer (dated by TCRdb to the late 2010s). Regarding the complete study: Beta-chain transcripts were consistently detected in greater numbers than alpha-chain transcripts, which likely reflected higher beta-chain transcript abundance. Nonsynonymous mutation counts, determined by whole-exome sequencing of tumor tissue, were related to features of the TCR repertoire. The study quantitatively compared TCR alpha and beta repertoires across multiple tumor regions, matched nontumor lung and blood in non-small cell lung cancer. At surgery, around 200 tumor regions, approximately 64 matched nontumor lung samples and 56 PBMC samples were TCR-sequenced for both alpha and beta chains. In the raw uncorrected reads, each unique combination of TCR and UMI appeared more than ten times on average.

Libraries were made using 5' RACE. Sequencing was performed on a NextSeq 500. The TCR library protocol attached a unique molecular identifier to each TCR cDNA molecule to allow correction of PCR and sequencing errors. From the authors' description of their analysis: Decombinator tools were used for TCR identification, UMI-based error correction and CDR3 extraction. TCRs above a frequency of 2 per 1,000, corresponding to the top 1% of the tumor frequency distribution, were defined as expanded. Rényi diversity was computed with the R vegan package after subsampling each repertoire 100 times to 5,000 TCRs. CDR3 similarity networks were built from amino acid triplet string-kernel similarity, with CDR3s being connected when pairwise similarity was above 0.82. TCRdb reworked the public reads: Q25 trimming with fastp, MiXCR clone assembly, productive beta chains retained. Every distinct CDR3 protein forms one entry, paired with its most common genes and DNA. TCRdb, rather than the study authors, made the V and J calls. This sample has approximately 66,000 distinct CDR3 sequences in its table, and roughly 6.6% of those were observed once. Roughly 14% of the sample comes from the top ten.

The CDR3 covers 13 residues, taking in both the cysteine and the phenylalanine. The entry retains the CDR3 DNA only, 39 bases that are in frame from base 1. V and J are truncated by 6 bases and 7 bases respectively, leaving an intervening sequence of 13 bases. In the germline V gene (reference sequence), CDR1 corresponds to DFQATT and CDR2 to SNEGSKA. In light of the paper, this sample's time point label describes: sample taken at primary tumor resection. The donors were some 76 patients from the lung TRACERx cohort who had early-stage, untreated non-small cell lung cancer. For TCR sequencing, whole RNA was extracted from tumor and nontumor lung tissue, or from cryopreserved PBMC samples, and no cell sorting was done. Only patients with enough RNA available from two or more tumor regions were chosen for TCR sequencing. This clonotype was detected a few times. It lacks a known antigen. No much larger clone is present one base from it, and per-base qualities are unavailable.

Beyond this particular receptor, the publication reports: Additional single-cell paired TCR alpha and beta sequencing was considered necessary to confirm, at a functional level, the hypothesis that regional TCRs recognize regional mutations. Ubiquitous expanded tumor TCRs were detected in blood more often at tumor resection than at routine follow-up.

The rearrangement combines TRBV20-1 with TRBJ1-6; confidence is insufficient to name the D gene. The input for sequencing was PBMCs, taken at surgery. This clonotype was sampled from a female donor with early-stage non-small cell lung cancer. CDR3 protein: CSASDGLNSPLHF. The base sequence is TGCAGTGCCTCGGACGGGCTCAATTCACCCCTCCACTTT.